This section outlines one T cell receptor beta chain sequence together with its context. Its target is not known. The sample is drawn from a study of CXCR3-negative and CXCR3-positive naive CD8 T cells. Study-level results: More hydrophobic TRB CDR3s were found in CXCR3-positive naive cells than in CXCR3-negative naive cells.

Germline V gene sequence: CDR1 SQVTM, CDR2 ANQGSEA. The CDR3 contains 16 residues. Each TRB cDNA library was prepared by 5' RACE (with UMI labels). TCRdb derives one entry per CDR3 protein from the 5' RACE reads, leaving out DNA. The table for this sample gives some 120,000 distinct CDR3 sequences. The sample consisted of naive CXCR3+ CD8+ T cells from blood. Subset defined: CD45RO-CCR7+CD27+CD95- naive CD8+ T cells expressing CXCR3 (TNR3+). The TCR was taken from a human donor in good health. Some clones in this sample may be carry-over from other donors' samples. The chain uses TRBV29-1 and TRBJ1-2; TCRdb's assignment of TRBD1 cannot be checked, as there is no DNA. CDR3 amino acids: CSVEWEGEGGPGGYTF.